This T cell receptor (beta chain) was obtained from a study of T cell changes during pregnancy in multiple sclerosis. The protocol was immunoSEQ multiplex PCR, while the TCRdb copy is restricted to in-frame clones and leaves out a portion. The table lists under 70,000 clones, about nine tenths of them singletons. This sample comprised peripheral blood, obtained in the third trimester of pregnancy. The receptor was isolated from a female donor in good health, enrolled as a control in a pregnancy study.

CDR3 sequence (DNA): TGTGCCAGCAGAGGGGGTTATGGCGGGGGGCCTTCCGGGGAGCTGTTTTTT. This codes for CASRGGYGGGPSGELFF. V usage is TRBV4-2 and J usage is TRBJ2-2; 8 positions agree with TRBD2. CDR3 length equals 17 residues. V trimming: 6 bases; J trimming: 6 bases; junction bases outside the gene matches: 15. Germline V gives CDR1 LGHNA, CDR2 YNFKEQ.